This entry lists 10 T cell receptor beta chains sequenced from one sample in a study of identical twins. TCRdb re-analysed the 5' RACE reads in MiXCR, keeping a single row per CDR3 protein. There are a few hundred thousand distinct CDR3 sequences in the sample; 9.6% occur only once, and around 3% lies in the top ten. A further study also used this sample, focusing on yellow fever vaccine responses in identical twins.

Sample: PBMCs. All receptors come from a woman between 18 and 29 years old in good health.

The rearrangement joins TRBV6-1 to TRBJ1-4, with D possibly TRBD1 on 6 matching bases. Germline CDR1 reads MNHNS; CDR2 reads SASEGT. V lost 4 bases to trimming and J lost 11 bases, with 23 bases between them. The CDR3 loop spans 16 amino acids. The DNA of the CDR3 is TGTGCCAGCAGTGCGTACAGGGCGGGTCTGTTCGAGAAACTGTTTTTT. Its protein product is CASSAYRAGLFEKLFF.

The rearrangement joins TRBV20-1 to TRBJ2-7; 8 positions agree with TRBD2. The CDR3 runs 15 residues. J gave up 2 bases and V 0 bases, and 6 bases lay outside the gene matches. The V gene's germline CDR1 is DFQATT and CDR2 SNEGSKA (reference sequence). The CDR3 coding sequence is TGCAGTGCTAGAGATCTAGCGGGTCCTCCCTACGAGCAGTACTTC. It specifies CSARDLAGPPYEQYF.

This chain links TRBV12-3 or TRBV12-4 with TRBJ2-3, with 9 bases lining up with TRBD1. V shed 7 bases and J 6 bases; nucleotides not matched to a gene: 8. CDR3 length equals 14 residues. In DNA form, the CDR3 reads TGTGCCAGCAATACAGGGGGCTGGGCGGATACGCAGTATTTT. Its translation: CASNTGGWADTQYF.

In its sample, this clonotype was seen a few times. The rearrangement uses TRBV15 and TRBJ2-7, with unresolved D. The V gene lost 7 bases and the J gene lost 0 bases, with 13 bases spanning the gap. CDR1 and CDR2 (germline): LNHNV, YYDKDF (reference sequence). The CDR3 is 14 amino acids. CDR3 DNA: TGTGCCACCAAAAGAGCGACCAGCTCCTACGAGCAGTACTTC. It codes for CATKRATSSYEQYF.

This clonotype has a count of ten or more. The chain has TRBV4-3 and TRBJ2-7; D is ambiguous. V shed 3 bases and J shed 0 bases, with 12 bases lying between them. Germline assignment: CDR1 LGHNA and CDR2 YSLEER. The length of the CDR3 is 15 residues. The CDR3 DNA sequence: TGCGCCAGCAGCCAGAGGCCGGTGGACTCCTACGAGCAGTACTTC. This gives the protein CASSQRPVDSYEQYF.

The sample holds many counts of this clonotype. The chain employs TRBV15 and TRBJ2-7; 9 bases map to TRBD1. The ends lost 5 bases at V and 1 base at J; junction bases unmatched: 9. The CDR3 is 16 amino acids. From germline, CDR1 is LNHNV and CDR2 YYDKDF (reference sequence). In DNA form, the CDR3 reads TGTGCCACCAGCCCGCAACAGGGGGCCGGATCCTACGAGCAGTACTTC. This gives the protein CATSPQQGAGSYEQYF.

The sample holds a few counts of this clonotype. The chain uses TRBV7-8 and TRBJ2-7; TRBD2 matches at 8 bases. V lost 2 bases to trimming and J lost 2 bases; unmatched junction nucleotides: 8. The CDR3 is 16 residues long. CDR1 is SGHVS and CDR2 is FQNEAQ in the germline V gene. The CDR3 here is CASSLSKRERTYEQYF. The CDR3 region has the DNA TGTGCCAGCAGCTTATCTAAGCGGGAGCGAACCTACGAGCAGTACTTC.

The V gene is TRBV29-1, the J gene TRBJ2-7; D gene unclear. This CDR3 is 13 amino acids long. V was shortened by 3 bases and J by 5 bases, with 14 bases between the two germline ends. Germline V gives CDR1 SQVTM, CDR2 ANQGSEA. The CDR3 here is CSVDMPGQDEQYF. In DNA, the CDR3 is TGCAGCGTTGATATGCCTGGTCAGGACGAGCAGTACTTC.

The table lists this clonotype with a few counts. The rearrangement joins TRBV30 to TRBJ2-7, with D hard to call. This CDR3 region has 12 residues. Germline V lookup: CDR1 GTSNPN, CDR2 SVGIG (reference sequence). The V gene lost 1 base and the J gene lost 4 bases, with 8 bases spanning the gap. In DNA form, the CDR3 reads TGTGCCTGGAGTGGAGGAGAATACGAGCAGTACTTC. This sequence encodes CAWSGGEYEQYF.

This clonotype was seen only a few times. The rearrangement uses TRBV28 and TRBJ1-1; TRBD1 aligns across 8 bases. Germline V gives CDR1 MDHEN, CDR2 SYDVKM. The CDR3 has 15 amino acids. Germline trimming cut 4 bases from V and 1 base from J; bases unmatched to any gene: 5. CDR3 bases: TGTGCCAGCAGTTACGAAACAGGGGGGAACACTGAAGCTTTCTTT. It translates to CASSYETGGNTEAFF. Complete variable domain (other parts from reference TRBV28 and TRBJ1-1): DVKVTQSSRYLVKRTGEKVFLECVQDMDHENMFWYRQDPGLGLRLIYFSYDVKMKEKGDIPEGYSVSREKKERFSLILESASTNQTSMYLCASSYETGGNTEAFFGQGTRLTVV.